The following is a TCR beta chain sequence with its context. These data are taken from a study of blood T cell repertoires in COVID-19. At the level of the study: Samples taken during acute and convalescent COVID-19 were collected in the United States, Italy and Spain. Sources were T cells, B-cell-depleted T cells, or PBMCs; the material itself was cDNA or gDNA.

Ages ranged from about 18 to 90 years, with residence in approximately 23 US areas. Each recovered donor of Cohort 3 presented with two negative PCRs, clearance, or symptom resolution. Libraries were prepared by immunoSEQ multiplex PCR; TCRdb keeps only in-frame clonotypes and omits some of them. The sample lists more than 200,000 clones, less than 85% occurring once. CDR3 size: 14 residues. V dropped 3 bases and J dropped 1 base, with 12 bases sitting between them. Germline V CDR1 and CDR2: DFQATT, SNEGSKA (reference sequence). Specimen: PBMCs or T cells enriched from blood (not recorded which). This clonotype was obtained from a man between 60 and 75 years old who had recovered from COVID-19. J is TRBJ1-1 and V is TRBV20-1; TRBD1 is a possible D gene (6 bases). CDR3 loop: CSASGGRGNTEAFF. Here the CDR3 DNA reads TGCAGTGCTAGTGGGGGCAGGGGGAACACTGAAGCTTTCTTT.